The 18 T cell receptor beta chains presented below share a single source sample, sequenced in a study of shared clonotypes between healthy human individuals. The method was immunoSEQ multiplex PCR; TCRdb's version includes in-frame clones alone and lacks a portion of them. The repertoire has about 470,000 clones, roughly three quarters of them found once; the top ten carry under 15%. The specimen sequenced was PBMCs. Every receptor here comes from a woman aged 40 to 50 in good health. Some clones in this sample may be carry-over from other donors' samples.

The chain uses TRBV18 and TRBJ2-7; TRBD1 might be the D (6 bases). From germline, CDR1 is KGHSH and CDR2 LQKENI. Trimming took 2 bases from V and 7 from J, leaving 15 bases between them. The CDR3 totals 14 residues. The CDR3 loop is CASSPSQGVREQYF. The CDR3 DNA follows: TGTGCCAGCTCACCATCACAGGGTGTTCGGGAGCAGTACTTC.

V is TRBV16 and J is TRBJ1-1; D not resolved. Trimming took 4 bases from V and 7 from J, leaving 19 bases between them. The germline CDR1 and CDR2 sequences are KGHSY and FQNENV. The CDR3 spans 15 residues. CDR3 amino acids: CASSLAKVQPHEAFF. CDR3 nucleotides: TGTGCCAGCAGCCTCGCAAAGGTACAGCCGCATGAAGCTTTCTTT.

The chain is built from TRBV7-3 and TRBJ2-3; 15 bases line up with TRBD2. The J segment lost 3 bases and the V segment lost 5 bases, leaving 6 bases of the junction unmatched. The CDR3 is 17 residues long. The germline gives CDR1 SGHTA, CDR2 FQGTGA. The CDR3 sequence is CASSPMGLAGGTDTQYF. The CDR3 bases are TGTGCCAGCAGCCCCATGGGACTAGCGGGAGGAACAGATACGCAGTATTTT.

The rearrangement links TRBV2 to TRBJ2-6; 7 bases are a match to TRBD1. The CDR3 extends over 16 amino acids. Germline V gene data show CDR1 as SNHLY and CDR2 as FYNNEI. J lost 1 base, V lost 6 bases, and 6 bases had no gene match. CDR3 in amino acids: CASSRDSLSGANVLTF. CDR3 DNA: TGTGCCAGCAGCCGGGACAGTTTATCTGGGGCCAACGTCCTGACTTTC.

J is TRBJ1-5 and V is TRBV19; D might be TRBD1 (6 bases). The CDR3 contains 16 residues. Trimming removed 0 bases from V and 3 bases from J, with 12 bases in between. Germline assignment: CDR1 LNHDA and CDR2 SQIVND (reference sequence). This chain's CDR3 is CASSIDLSGVNQPQHF. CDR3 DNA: TGTGCCAGTAGTATAGATCTTTCAGGGGTCAATCAGCCCCAGCATTTT.

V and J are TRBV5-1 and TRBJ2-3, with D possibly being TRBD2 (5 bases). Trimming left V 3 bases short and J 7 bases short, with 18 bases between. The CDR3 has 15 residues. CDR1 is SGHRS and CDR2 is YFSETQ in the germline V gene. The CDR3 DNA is TGCGCCAGCAGCTGGGGTGCGGGTTTGGGAAATACGCAGTATTTT. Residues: CASSWGAGLGNTQYF.

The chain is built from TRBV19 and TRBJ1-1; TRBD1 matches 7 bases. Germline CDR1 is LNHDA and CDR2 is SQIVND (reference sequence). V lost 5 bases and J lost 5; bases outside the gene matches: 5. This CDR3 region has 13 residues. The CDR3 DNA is TGTGCCAGTAGTGAGGGGGCTTGGACTGAAGCTTTCTTT. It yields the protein CASSEGAWTEAFF.

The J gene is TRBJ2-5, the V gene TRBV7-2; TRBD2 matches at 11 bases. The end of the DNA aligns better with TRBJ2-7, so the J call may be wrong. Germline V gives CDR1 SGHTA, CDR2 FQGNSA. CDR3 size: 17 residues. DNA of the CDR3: TGTGCCAGCAGCAAGCGGGGGGGACTAGCGGTAACCTACGAGCAGTACTTC. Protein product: CASSKRGGLAVTYEQYF.

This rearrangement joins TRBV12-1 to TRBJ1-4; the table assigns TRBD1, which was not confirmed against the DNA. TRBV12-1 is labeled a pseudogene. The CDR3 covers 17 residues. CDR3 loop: CASSFGDSGTTNEKLFF. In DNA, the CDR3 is TGTGCCAGCAGCTTTGGGGACAGCGGCACTACTAATGAAAAACTGTTTTTT.

The CDR3 DNA reads as TGTGCCTCCGGCCGAAGCTCCTACAATGAGCAGTTCTTC. Amino acids: CASGRSSYNEQFF. The chain is built from TRBV30 and TRBJ2-1; D ambiguous. Germline CDR1 GTSNPN, CDR2 SVGIG (reference sequence). Trimming stripped 7 bases from V and 0 bases from J, with 10 bases between. The length of the CDR3 is 13 residues.

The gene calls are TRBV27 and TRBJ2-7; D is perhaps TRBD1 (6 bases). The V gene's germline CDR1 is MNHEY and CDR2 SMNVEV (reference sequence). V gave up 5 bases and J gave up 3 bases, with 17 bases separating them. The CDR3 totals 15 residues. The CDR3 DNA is TGTGCCAGCAGTCCCCAGGGGCGGGCCAGCTACGAGCAGTACTTC. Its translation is CASSPQGRASYEQYF.

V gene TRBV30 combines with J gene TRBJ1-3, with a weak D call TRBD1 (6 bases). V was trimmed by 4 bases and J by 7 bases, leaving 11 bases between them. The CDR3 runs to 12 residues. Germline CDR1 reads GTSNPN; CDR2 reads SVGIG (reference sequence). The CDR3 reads CAWTQGWNTIYF. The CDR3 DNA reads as TGTGCCTGGACACAGGGTTGGAACACCATATATTTT.

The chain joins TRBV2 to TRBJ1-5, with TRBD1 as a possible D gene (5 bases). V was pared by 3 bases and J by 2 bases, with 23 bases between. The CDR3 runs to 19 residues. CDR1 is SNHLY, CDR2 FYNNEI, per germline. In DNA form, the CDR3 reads TGTGCCAGCAGTGATTCTCCCGGGGCATTCCAAGTCGGCAATCAGCCCCAGCATTTT. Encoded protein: CASSDSPGAFQVGNQPQHF. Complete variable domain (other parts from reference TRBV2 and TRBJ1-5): EPEVTQTPSHQVTQMGQEVILRCVPISNHLYFYWYRQILGQKVEFLVSFYNNEISEKSEIFDDQFSVERPDGSNFTLKIRSTKLEDSAMYFCASSDSPGAFQVGNQPQHFGDGTRLSIL.

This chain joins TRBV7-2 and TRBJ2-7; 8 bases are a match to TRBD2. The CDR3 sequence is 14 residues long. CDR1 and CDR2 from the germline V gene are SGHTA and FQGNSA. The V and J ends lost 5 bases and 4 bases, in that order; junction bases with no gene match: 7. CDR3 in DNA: TGTGCCAGCAGCCAAAGCGGGAGTTTTTACGAGCAGTACTTC. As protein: CASSQSGSFYEQYF.

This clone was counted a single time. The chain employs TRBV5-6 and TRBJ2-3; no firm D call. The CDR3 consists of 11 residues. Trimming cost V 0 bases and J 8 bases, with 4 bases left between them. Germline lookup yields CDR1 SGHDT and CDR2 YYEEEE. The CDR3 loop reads CASSLEGTQYF. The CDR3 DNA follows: TGTGCCAGCAGCTTGGAGGGTACGCAGTATTTT. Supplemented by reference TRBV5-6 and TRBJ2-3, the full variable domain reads DAGVTQSPTHLIKTRGQQVTLRCSPKSGHDTVSWYQQALGQGPQFIFQYYEEEERQRGNFPDRFSGHQFPNYSSELNVNALLLGDSALYLCASSLEGTQYFGPGTRLTVL.

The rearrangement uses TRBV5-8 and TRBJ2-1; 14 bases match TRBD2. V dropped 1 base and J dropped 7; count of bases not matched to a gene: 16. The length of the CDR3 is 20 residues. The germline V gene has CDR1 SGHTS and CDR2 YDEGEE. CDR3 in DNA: TGTGCCAGCAGCTTGCTGGGGACTAGCGGGAGAATTCAGCGTAGAAATGAGCAGTTCTTC. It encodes CASSLLGTSGRIQRRNEQFF.

Here the CDR3 reads CASSLKVNYGYTF. The CDR3 coding sequence is TGTGCCAGCAGCTTAAAAGTGAACTATGGCTACACCTTC. V gene TRBV13 combines with J gene TRBJ1-2; D unresolved. The V gene lost 2 bases and the J gene lost 2 bases, with 6 bases spanning the gap. This CDR3 is 13 amino acids long. In germline, CDR1 is PRHDT, CDR2 FYEKMQ (reference sequence).

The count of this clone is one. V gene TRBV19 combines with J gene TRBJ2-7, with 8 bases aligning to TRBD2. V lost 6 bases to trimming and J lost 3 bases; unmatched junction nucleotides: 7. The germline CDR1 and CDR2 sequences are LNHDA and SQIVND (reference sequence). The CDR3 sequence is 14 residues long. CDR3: CASSQSGRGYEQYF. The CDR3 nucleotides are TGTGCCAGTAGCCAGAGCGGGAGAGGCTACGAGCAGTACTTC.